This T cell receptor beta chain is from a study of blood T cell repertoires in COVID-19. Study in general: Sources were T cells, B-cell-depleted T cells, or PBMCs; the material itself was cDNA or gDNA.

The CDR3 covers 14 residues. Germline assignment: CDR1 MRHNA and CDR2 SNTAGT. V was pared by 2 bases and J by 0 bases, with 6 bases between. Per the study methods: It was from reference gene primer amplification that nucleated cell counts were estimated. Clones were sequenced by immunoSEQ multiplex PCR, and TCRdb holds only the in-frame ones, with some missing. Clone size and the V and J calls come from that table; the DNA yielded D and trimming. The sample lists about 99,000 clones, around 90% occurring once. The rearrangement joins TRBV6-4 to TRBJ2-3; a possible D gene is TRBD2 (6 bases). The receptor was isolated from a human donor in a cohort sampled during active COVID-19. Material: peripheral blood. The CDR3 region is CASSDGTSTDTQYF. The CDR3 DNA is TGTGCCAGCAGTGACGGGACTAGCACAGATACGCAGTATTTT.